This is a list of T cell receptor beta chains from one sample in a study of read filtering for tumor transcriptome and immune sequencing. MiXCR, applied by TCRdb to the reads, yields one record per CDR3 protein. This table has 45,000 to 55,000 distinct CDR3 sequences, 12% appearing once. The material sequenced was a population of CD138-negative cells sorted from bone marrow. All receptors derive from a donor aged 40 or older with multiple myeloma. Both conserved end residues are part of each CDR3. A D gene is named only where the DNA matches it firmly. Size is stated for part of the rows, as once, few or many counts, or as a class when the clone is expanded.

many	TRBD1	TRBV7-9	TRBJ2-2	CASSRQGFGTGELFF	TGTGCCAGCAGCCGACAGGGTTTTGGCACCGGGGAGCTGTTTTTT
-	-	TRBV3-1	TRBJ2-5	CASSFDREGTQYF	TGTGCCAGCAGTTTCGACAGAGAAGGGACCCAGTACTTC
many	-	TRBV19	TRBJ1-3	CASAQGSGNTIYF	TGTGCCAGCGCTCAGGGGTCTGGAAACACCATATATTTT
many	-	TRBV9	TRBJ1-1	CASGKEADTEAFF	TGTGCCAGCGGCAAGGAGGCGGACACTGAAGCTTTCTTT
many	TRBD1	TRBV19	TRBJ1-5	CASGPQGLDSNQPQHF	TGTGCCAGCGGACCACAGGGGCTGGATAGCAATCAGCCCCAGCATTTT
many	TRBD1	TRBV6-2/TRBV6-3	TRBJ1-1	CASSPSRQGVTEAFF	TGTGCCAGCAGCCCATCTAGACAGGGAGTCACTGAAGCTTTCTTT
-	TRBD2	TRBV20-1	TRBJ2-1	CSARFPFGTSNNEQFF	TGCAGTGCAAGATTCCCCTTCGGGACTAGCAACAATGAGCAGTTCTTC
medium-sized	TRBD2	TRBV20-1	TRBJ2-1	CSARGTRVIDNEQFF	TGCAGTGCTAGAGGGACTAGAGTTATCGACAATGAGCAGTTCTTC
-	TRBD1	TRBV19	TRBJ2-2	CASADRARSAGELFF	TGTGCCAGTGCAGACAGGGCTAGATCAGCCGGGGAGCTGTTTTTT
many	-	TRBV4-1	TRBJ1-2	CASSQAGGPYTF	TGCGCCAGCAGCCAAGCCGGCGGGCCCTACACCTTC
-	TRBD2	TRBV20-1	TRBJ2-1	CSARSLLRLAGGDEQFF	TGCAGTGCTAGATCCCTCCTCAGACTAGCGGGAGGGGATGAGCAGTTCTTC
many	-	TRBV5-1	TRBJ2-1	CASSLDGTYNEQFF	TGCGCCAGCAGCTTGGACGGAACCTACAATGAGCAGTTCTTC
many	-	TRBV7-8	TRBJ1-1	CASSPSVANTEAFF	TGTGCCAGCAGCCCTAGTGTAGCGAACACTGAAGCTTTCTTT
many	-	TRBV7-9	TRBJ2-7	CASSLGVTGHPDYEQYF	TGTGCCAGCAGCTTAGGGGTAACGGGACACCCCGACTACGAGCAGTACTTC
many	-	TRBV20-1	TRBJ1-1	CSATGNTEAFF	TGCAGTGCCACGGGCAACACTGAAGCTTTCTTT
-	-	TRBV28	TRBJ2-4	CASTPPGDAKNIQYF	TGTGCCAGCACCCCCCCGGGGGACGCCAAAAACATTCAGTACTTC
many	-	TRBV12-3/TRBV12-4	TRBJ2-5	CASTPVGVQETQYF	TGTGCCAGCACCCCCGTAGGGGTCCAGGAGACCCAGTACTTC
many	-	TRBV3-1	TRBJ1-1	CASSQDAGKTEAFF	TGTGCCAGCAGCCAAGACGCGGGCAAAACTGAAGCTTTCTTT
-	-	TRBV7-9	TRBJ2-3	CASSQWVESTDTQYF	TGTGCCAGCAGCCAATGGGTGGAAAGCACAGATACGCAGTATTTT
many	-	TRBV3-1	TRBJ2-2	CASSSRGTNTGELFF	TGTGCCAGCAGCTCAAGAGGGACAAACACCGGGGAGCTGTTTTTT
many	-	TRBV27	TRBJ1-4	CASSLFRTIRAGNEKLFF	TGTGCCAGCAGTTTATTTCGGACAATCCGGGCGGGTAATGAAAAACTGTTTTTT
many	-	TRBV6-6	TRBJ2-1	CASSRAGGEQFF	TGTGCCAGCAGCCGGGCCGGGGGTGAGCAGTTCTTC
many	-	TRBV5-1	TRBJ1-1	CASSNRRPREIVNTEAFF	TGCGCCAGCAGCAACCGGAGGCCGCGAGAAATAGTCAACACTGAAGCTTTCTTT
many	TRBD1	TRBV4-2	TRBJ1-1	CASSQEFNRGQAEAFF	TGTGCCAGCAGCCAAGAATTTAACAGGGGGCAGGCTGAAGCTTTCTTT
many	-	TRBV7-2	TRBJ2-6	CASSLEVLSISGANVLTF	TGTGCCAGCAGCTTAGAGGTCTTATCGATCTCTGGGGCCAACGTCCTGACTTTC
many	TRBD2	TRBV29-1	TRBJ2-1	CSVERLAGHYDPYNEQFF	TGCAGCGTTGAACGGCTAGCGGGGCATTATGACCCCTACAATGAGCAGTTCTTC
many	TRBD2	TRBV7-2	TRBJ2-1	CASSQRGLAGGRQFF	TGTGCCAGCAGCCAGAGAGGACTAGCGGGAGGTCGGCAGTTCTTC
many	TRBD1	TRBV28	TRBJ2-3	CASNPITAGTGGTDTQYF	TGTGCCAGCAACCCGATAACCGCCGGGACAGGGGGTACAGATACGCAGTATTTT
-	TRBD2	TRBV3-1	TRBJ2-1	CASSQRAGALKQFF	TGTGCCAGCAGCCAAAGGGCGGGAGCTCTGAAGCAGTTCTTC
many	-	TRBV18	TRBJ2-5	CASSPAQETQYF	TGTGCCAGCTCACCGGCCCAAGAGACCCAGTACTTC
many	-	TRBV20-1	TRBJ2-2	CSAGGGRSGELFF	TGCAGTGCCGGCGGGGGCCGCTCCGGGGAGCTGTTTTTT
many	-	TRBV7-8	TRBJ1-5	CASSLARAPNQPQHF	TGTGCCAGCAGCTTAGCGCGGGCTCCCAATCAGCCCCAGCATTTT